This T cell receptor (beta chain) is from a study of TIL therapy for anti-PD-1-resistant metastatic lung cancer. Sample time point: pre-treatment sample, taken before nivolumab and TIL therapy. The immunoSEQ assay was v3. The assay was immunoSEQ multiplex PCR, and TCRdb's table has in-frame clones only and misses some. Of approximately 47,000 clones listed, 80% to 90% are singletons. This receptor was identified in a person between 25 and 79 years old with non-small cell lung cancer. This material consisted of blood, taken at baseline.

The CDR3 protein is CASSQRGALGELFF. In nucleotides, the CDR3 is TGTGCCAGCAGCCAGCGGGGGGCGCTCGGGGAGCTGTTTTTT. The chain recombines TRBV6-2 or TRBV6-3 with TRBJ2-2; 9 bases align to TRBD2. Germline CDR1 reads MNHEY; CDR2 reads SVGEGT. V lost 6 bases and J lost 7; bases outside the gene matches: 6. The CDR3 is 14 residues long.